This passage covers 6 T cell receptor beta chains from one sample sequenced in a study of blood T cell repertoires in COVID-19. Method: immunoSEQ multiplex PCR; TCRdb's copy keeps in-frame clones and lacks some. Of some 48,000 clones listed, approximately 89% are singletons. The sequenced sample was peripheral blood. The receptors stem from a woman of 80 years or more with acute or convalescent COVID-19.

The gene calls are TRBV28 and TRBJ1-5; D uncertain. Trimming took 3 bases from V and 7 from J, leaving 4 bases between them. The CDR3 has 11 residues. CDR1 MDHEN and CDR2 SYDVKM come from the germline V gene. For the CDR3, the DNA is TGTGCCAGCAGTTTGAGACAGCCCCAGCATTTT. Protein sequence: CASSLRQPQHF.

In this sample, this clone turned up once. The chain employs TRBV3-1 (or the pseudogene TRBV3-2) and TRBJ1-5; 8 nucleotides align to TRBD1. V trimming: 1 base; J trimming: 6 bases; junction bases outside the gene matches: 5. From germline, CDR1 is LGHDT and CDR2 YNNKEL (reference sequence). The CDR3 totals 15 residues. CDR3 nucleotide sequence: TGTGCCAGCAGCCAAGGAACAGGGGGTGCTCAGCCCCAGCATTTT. Residues: CASSQGTGGAQPQHF.

This chain connects TRBV6-5 to TRBJ2-5, with a weak D call TRBD1 (5 bases). V was clipped by 6 bases and J by 3 bases, with 14 bases between them. Per the germline V gene, CDR1 is MNHEY and CDR2 is SVGAGI. This CDR3 has 14 amino acids. CDR3 residues: CASSDSSGKETQYF. The CDR3 DNA follows: TGTGCCAGCAGCGACAGCTCGGGTAAAGAGACCCAGTACTTC.

The chain combines TRBV19 with TRBJ1-4, with TRBD1 matching over 8 bases. The CDR3 has 13 residues. V was pared by 3 bases and J by 8 bases, with 2 bases of the junction left unmatched. Germline CDR1 LNHDA, CDR2 SQIVND (reference sequence). CDR3 in DNA: TGTGCCAGTAGTATTAACAGGGGGGAAAAACTGTTTTTT. It translates to CASSINRGEKLFF.

The chain is built from TRBV29-1 and TRBJ2-1, with 12 bases identical to TRBD2. V lost 0 bases to trimming and J lost 0 bases; unmatched junction nucleotides: 3. Germline V gene sequence: CDR1 SQVTM, CDR2 ANQGSEA. This CDR3 region has 17 residues. DNA for the CDR3: TGCAGCGTTGAAGAGACTAGCGGGGGCAGCTCCTACAATGAGCAGTTCTTC. It is translated as CSVEETSGGSSYNEQFF.

This chain joins TRBV6-5 and TRBJ2-7; TRBD2 might be the D (5 bases). Trimming shortened V by 5 bases and J by 2 bases, and 16 bases separated the two germline ends. CDR1 and CDR2 from the germline V gene are MNHEY and SVGAGI. This CDR3 is 15 amino acids long. Here the CDR3 reads CASSPLRAGTYEQYF. The CDR3, as DNA: TGTGCCAGCAGTCCTCTGAGGGCCGGGACCTACGAGCAGTACTTC.